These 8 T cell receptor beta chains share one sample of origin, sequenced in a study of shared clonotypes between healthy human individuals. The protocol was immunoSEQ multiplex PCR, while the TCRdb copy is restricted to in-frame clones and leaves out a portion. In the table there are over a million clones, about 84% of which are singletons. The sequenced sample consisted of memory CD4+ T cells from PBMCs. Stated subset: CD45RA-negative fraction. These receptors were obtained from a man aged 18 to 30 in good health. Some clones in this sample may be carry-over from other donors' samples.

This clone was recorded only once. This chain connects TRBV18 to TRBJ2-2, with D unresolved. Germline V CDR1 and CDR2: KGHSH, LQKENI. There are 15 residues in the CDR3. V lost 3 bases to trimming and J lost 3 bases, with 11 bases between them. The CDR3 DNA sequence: TGTGCCAGCTCACCCTCGACCGTATACACCGGGGAGCTGTTTTTT. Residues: CASSPSTVYTGELFF.

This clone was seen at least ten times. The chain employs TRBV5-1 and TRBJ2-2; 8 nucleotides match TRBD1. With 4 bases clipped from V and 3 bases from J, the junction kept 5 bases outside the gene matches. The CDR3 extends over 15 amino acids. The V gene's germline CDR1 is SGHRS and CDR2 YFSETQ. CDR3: CASSQQGVHTGELFF. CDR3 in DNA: TGCGCCAGCAGCCAACAGGGGGTCCACACCGGGGAGCTGTTTTTT.

The CDR3 protein is CASSLSGNIQYF. CDR3 in DNA: TGTGCCAGCAGTCTTTCGGGTAACATTCAGTACTTC. The J gene is TRBJ2-4, the V gene TRBV6-5; D gene ambiguous. This CDR3 contains 12 residues. Germline assignment: CDR1 MNHEY and CDR2 SVGAGI. V gave up 5 bases and J gave up 7 bases, with 9 bases separating them.

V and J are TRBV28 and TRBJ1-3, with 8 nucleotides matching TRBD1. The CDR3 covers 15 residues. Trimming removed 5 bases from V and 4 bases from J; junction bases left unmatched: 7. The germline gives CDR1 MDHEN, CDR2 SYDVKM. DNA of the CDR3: TGTGCCAGCAGTCTACGGACAGGGACGGGAAACACCATATATTTT. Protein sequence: CASSLRTGTGNTIYF.

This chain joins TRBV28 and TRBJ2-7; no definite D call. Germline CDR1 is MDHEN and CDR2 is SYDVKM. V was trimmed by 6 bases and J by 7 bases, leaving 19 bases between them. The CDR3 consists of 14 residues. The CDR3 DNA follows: TGTGCCAGCAGACCTGGACGGGCTGTCGGTGAGCAGTACTTC. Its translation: CASRPGRAVGEQYF.

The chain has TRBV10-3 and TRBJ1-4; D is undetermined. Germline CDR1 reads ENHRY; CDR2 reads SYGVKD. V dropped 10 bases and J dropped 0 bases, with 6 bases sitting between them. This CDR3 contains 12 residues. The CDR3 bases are TGTGCCACCAGCGCAACTAATGAAAAACTGTTTTTT. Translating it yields CATSATNEKLFF.

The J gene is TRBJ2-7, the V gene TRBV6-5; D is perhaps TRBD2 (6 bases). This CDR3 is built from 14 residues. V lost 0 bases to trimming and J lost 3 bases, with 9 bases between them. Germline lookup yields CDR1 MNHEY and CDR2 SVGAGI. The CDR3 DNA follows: TGTGCCAGCAGTTACTCGCGGACTATCTACGAGCAGTACTTC. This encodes CASSYSRTIYEQYF.

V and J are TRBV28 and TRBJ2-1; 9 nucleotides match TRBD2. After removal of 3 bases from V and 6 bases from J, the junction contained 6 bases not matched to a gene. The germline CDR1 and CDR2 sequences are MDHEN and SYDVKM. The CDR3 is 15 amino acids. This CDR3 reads CASSFPSGNINEQFF. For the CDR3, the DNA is TGTGCCAGCAGTTTTCCTAGCGGGAATATCAATGAGCAGTTCTTC.